These T cell receptor beta chains were read from a single sample in a study of sequential checkpoint blockade in melanoma. Some clones are missing from TCRdb's copy, which holds only in-frame ones; the method was immunoSEQ multiplex PCR. The sample has 13,000 to 15,000 clones, around 70% seen once. The material sequenced was CD8+ T cells sorted from blood (inferred from file names), taken from a patient given nivolumab and ipilimumab in sequence. The receptors originated from a human donor with melanoma. CDR3s include the opening cysteine and the closing phenylalanine or tryptophan. The order of the fields is CDR3 DNA, CDR3 protein, clone size, D gene, J gene, V gene. D genes are given only for firm matches. Clone sizes are given selectively: once, few, many, or a class where the clone is expanded.

TGTGCCAGCAGCCCCTTAGGACAGGGCGGCTACGAGCAGTACTTC CASSPLGQGGYEQYF . TRBD1 TRBJ2-7 TRBV7-9
TGTGCCAGCAGTGAAGCCAGGGCCTCCTACGAGCAGTACTTC CASSEARASYEQYF . . TRBJ2-7 TRBV6-1
TGTGCCAGCAGCTTAGGGGGGGACAGCTCTTACGGACAGTACTTC CASSLGGDSSYGQYF few . TRBJ2-7 TRBV7-9
TGCAGCGTGGTGAGCGGGAGGACTCCTTACGAGCAGTACTTC CSVVSGRTPYEQYF few TRBD2 TRBJ2-7 TRBV29-1
TGTGCCAGTACCCCCGGACTAGCGCTACACTACGAGCAGTACTTC CASTPGLALHYEQYF . TRBD2 TRBJ2-7 TRBV19
TGTGCCAGCAGTCGGCCGGGACAGATATCCTATGGCTACACCTTC CASSRPGQISYGYTF . TRBD1 TRBJ1-2 TRBV6-5
TGTGCCAGCAGCTGGACAGGGGGCAACACTGAAGCTTTCTTT CASSWTGGNTEAFF . TRBD1 TRBJ1-1 TRBV11-3
TGCGCCAGCAGCCAAGTTATCGGGACAGATCCCGACAACCGTGGCTACACCTTC CASSQVIGTDPDNRGYTF . TRBD1 TRBJ1-2 TRBV4-1
TGTGCCAGCAGCTTAGAGACAGGGATTTTCAATGAGCAGTTCTTC CASSLETGIFNEQFF once TRBD1 TRBJ2-1 TRBV7-8
TGCGCCAGCAGCCAAGGTGCCGCGGGAATGGAAAAACTGTTTTTT CASSQGAAGMEKLFF once . TRBJ1-4 TRBV4-1
TGTGCCAGCAGCTCTCCGGGACAGGGGGCCGGTGGCTACACCTTC CASSSPGQGAGGYTF . TRBD1 TRBJ1-2 TRBV5-5
TGCGCCAGCAGCATCGGACAGGGGGCGCTTAACTATGGCTACACCTTC CASSIGQGALNYGYTF . TRBD1 TRBJ1-2 TRBV5-1
TGTGCCAGCAGTTACTCAGCAGGTGGTGGCACTGAAGCTTTCTTT CASSYSAGGGTEAFF . . TRBJ1-1 TRBV6-5
TGTGCCAGCAGCTTAATCGGCGGCACCGGGGAGCTGTTTTTT CASSLIGGTGELFF . . TRBJ2-2 TRBV7-3
TGTGCCAGCAGCCGGGACACATCCGGCTATGGCTACACCTTC CASSRDTSGYGYTF few . TRBJ1-2 TRBV7-2
TGTGCCAGCAGTTGGACTAGCGCCCAGAGGGAGACCCAGTACTTC CASSWTSAQRETQYF once TRBD2 TRBJ2-5 TRBV6-5
TGTGCCAGTGGGGGGGGAAATCACGCCCAGCATTTT CASGGGNHAQHF medium-sized . TRBJ1-5 TRBV7-9
TGTGCCAGCAGCTCTGCAGGAATCGATGGCTACACCTTC CASSSAGIDGYTF once . TRBJ1-2 TRBV7-9
TGTGCCAGCAGCTCCCGGGACACCCGGAACACTGAAGCTTTCTTT CASSSRDTRNTEAFF . . TRBJ1-1 TRBV7-9
TGTGCCAGCAGCCCTTCCGGAGAGACCCAGTACTTC CASSPSGETQYF . . TRBJ2-5 TRBV13
TGCGCCAGCAGCCAAGCCTGGGGGACAGGGGGTGATCAGCCCCAGCATTTT CASSQAWGTGGDQPQHF . TRBD1 TRBJ1-5 TRBV4-1
TGCGCCAGCAGCCAAGGGACTAGCGGTAGCTCCTACAATGAGCAGTTCTTC CASSQGTSGSSYNEQFF once TRBD2 TRBJ2-1 TRBV4-3
TGTGCCAGCAGTTTAACTAGTGTGGACGAGCAGTACTTC CASSLTSVDEQYF . . TRBJ2-7 TRBV27
TGTGCCAGCAGTGTACAGGGCGGAAACACCGGGGAGCTGTTTTTT CASSVQGGNTGELFF . . TRBJ2-2 TRBV6-4
TGTGCCAGCGGACAGGGCGAGGTCACCGGGGAGCTGTTTTTT CASGQGEVTGELFF . TRBD1 TRBJ2-2 TRBV6-6
TGTGCCAGCAGCTTAAAAGACAGTCCTCAAGAGACCCAGTACTTC CASSLKDSPQETQYF . . TRBJ2-5 TRBV7-9
TGCAGCGTTGAACCCGTCGGACAGCTCTATGGCTACACCTTC CSVEPVGQLYGYTF . . TRBJ1-2 TRBV29-1
TGTGCCAGCAGTACGGGACTAGAAGCTGAGCAGTTCTTC CASSTGLEAEQFF . TRBD2 TRBJ2-1 TRBV27
TGTGCCAGCATGACTAGCGGGAGGGCCTTCGGGGCCAACGTCCTGACTTTC CASMTSGRAFGANVLTF once TRBD2 TRBJ2-6 TRBV19
TGTGCCAGCAGTTTGGACAGGGGGCCCACTAATGAAAAACTGTTTTTT CASSLDRGPTNEKLFF medium-sized TRBD1 TRBJ1-4 TRBV7-9
TGTGCCAGCAGACTCGGGGGTCCTACCTACAATGAGCAGTTCTTC CASRLGGPTYNEQFF few . TRBJ2-1 TRBV6-5
TGTGCCAGCTCACCGGCGCGACAGGACTCCTACGAGCAGTACTTC CASSPARQDSYEQYF . . TRBJ2-7 TRBV18
TGTGCCAGCAGCGTGCAGGGGGCGCGCGAGACCCAGTACTTC CASSVQGARETQYF few TRBD1 TRBJ2-5 TRBV9
TGTGCCAGCTCCCCAAACAGGGGATACTACACCTTC CASSPNRGYYTF . TRBD1 TRBJ1-2 TRBV6-5
TGCGCCAGCACCAGGTTGGTGGGCACTGAAGCTTTCTTT CASTRLVGTEAFF . . TRBJ1-1 TRBV4-1
TGTGCCAGCAGTTTCCCGAGGGACAGGGCCCTAGCAACTAATGAAAAACTGTTTTTT CASSFPRDRALATNEKLFF once TRBD1 TRBJ1-4 TRBV28
TGTGCCATCATGGCCGAGGGTTTCGGCACAGATACGCAGTATTTT CAIMAEGFGTDTQYF . . TRBJ2-3 TRBV10-3